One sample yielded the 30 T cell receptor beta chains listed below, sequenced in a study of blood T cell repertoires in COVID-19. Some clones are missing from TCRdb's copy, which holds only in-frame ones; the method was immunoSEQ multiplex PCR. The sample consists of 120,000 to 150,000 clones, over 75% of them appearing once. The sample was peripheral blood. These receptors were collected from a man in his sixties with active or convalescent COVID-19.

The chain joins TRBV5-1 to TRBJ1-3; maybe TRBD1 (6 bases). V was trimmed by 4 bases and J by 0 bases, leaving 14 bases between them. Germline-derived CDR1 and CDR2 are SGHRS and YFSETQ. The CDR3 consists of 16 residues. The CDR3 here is CASSVDRPSSGNTIYF. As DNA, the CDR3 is TGCGCCAGCAGCGTCGACAGGCCCAGCTCTGGAAACACCATATATTTT.

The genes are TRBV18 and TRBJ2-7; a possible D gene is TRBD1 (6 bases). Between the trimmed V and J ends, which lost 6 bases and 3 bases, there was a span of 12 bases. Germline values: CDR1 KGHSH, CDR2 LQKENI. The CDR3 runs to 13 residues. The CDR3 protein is CASSQLQGYEQYF. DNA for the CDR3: TGTGCCAGCTCCCAGCTACAGGGCTACGAGCAGTACTTC.

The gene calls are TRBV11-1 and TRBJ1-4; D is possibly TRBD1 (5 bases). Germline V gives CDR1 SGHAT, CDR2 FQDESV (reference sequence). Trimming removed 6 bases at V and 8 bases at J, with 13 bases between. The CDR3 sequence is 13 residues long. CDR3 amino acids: CASSFQTDEKLFF. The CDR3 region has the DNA TGTGCCAGCAGTTTCCAGACAGACGAAAAACTGTTTTTT.

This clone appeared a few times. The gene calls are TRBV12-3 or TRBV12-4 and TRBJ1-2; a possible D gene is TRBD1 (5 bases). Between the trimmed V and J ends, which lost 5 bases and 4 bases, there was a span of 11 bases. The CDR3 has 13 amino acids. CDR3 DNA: TGTGCCAGCAGTCTCCAGGGACTCTATGGCTACACCTTC. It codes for CASSLQGLYGYTF.

As DNA, the CDR3 is TGTGCCAGCGGTGGGGGGATTGGGAAACTGTTTTTT. This encodes CASGGGIGKLFF. V is TRBV21-1 and J is TRBJ1-4. TRBV21-1 is given as a pseudogene. This CDR3 is built from 12 residues.

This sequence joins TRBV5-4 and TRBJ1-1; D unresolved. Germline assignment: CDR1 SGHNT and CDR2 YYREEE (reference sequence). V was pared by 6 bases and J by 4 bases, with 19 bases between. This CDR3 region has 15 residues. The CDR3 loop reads CASNFRSSVATEAFF. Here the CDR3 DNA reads TGTGCCAGCAACTTCCGGTCCTCGGTTGCCACTGAAGCTTTCTTT.

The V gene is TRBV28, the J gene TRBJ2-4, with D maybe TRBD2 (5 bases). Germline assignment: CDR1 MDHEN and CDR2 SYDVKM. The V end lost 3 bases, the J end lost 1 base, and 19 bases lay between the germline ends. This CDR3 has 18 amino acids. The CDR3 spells CASSFLSLRVVAKNIQYF. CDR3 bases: TGTGCCAGCAGTTTTTTATCCTTGCGGGTAGTTGCCAAAAACATTCAGTACTTC.

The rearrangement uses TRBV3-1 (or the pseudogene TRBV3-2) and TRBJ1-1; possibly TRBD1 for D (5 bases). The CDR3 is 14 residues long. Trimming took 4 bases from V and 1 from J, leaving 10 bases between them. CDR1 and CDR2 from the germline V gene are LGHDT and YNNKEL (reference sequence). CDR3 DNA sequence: TGTGCCAGCAGCCCAAAAAGGGGGAACACTGAAGCTTTCTTT. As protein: CASSPKRGNTEAFF.

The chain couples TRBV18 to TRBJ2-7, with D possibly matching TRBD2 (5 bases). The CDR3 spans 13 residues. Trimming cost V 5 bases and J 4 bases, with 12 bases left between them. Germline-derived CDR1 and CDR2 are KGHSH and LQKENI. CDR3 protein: CASSAGSKYEQYF. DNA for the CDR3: TGTGCCAGCTCAGCGGGTTCAAAATACGAGCAGTACTTC.

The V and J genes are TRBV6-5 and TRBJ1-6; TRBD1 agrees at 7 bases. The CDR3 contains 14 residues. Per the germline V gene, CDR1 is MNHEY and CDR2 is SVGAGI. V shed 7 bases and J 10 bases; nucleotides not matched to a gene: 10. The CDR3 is CASTQGGFGSPLHF. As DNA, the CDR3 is TGTGCCAGCACTCAGGGGGGTTTCGGGTCACCCCTCCACTTT.

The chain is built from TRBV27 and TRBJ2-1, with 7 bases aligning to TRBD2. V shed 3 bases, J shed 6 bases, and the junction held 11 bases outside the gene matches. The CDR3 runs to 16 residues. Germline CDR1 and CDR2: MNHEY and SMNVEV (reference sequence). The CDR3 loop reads CASSLRRGVGGNEQFF. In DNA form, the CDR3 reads TGTGCCAGCAGTTTGAGACGGGGGGTAGGCGGCAATGAGCAGTTCTTC.

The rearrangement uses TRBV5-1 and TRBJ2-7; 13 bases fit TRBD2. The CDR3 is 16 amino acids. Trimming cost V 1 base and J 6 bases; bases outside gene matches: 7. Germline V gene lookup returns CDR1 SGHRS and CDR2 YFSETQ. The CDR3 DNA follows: TGCGCCAGCAGCTTGACTAGCGGGAGGGTCTCTTCCGAGCAGTACTTC. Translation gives CASSLTSGRVSSEQYF. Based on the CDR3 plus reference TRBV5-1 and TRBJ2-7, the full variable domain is KAGVTQTPRYLIKTRGQQVTLSCSPISGHRSVSWYQQTPGQGLQFLFEYFSETQRNKGNFPGRFSGRQFSNSRSEMNVSTLELGDSALYLCASSLTSGRVSSEQYFGPGTRLTVT.

The CDR3, as DNA: TGTGCCAGCAGCGATTCGACAGGGAATTCCTACGAGCAGTACTTC. Translated, it gives CASSDSTGNSYEQYF. This chain connects TRBV2 to TRBJ2-7; 7 bases fit TRBD1. V gave up 6 bases and J gave up 1 base; unmatched junction bases: 9. Germline CDR1 SNHLY, CDR2 FYNNEI. The CDR3 length is 15 residues.

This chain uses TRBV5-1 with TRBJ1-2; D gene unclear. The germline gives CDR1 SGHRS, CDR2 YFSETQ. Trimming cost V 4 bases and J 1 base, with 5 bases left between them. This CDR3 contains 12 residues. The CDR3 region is CASSRVNYGYTF. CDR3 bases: TGCGCCAGCAGCCGGGTTAACTATGGCTACACCTTC.

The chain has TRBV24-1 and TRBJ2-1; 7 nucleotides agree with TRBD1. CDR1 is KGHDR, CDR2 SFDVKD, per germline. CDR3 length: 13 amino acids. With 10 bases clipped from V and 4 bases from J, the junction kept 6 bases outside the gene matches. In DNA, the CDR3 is TGTGCCACACAGGGGACAGTGTACAATGAGCAGTTCTTC. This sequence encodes CATQGTVYNEQFF.

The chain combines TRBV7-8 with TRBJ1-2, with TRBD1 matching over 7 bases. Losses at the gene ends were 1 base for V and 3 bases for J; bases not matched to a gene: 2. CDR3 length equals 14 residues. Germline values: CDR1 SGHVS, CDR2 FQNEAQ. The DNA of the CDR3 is TGTGCCAGCAGCTTAGGCGGACAGGACTATGGCTACACCTTC. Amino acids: CASSLGGQDYGYTF.

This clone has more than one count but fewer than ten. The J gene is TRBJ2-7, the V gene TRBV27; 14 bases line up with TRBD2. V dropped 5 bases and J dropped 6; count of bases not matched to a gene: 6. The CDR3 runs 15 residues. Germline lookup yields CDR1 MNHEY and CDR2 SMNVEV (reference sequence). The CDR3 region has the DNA TGTGCCAGCAGTCCGACTAGCGGGAGGGCCTCCGAGCAGTACTTC. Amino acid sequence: CASSPTSGRASEQYF.

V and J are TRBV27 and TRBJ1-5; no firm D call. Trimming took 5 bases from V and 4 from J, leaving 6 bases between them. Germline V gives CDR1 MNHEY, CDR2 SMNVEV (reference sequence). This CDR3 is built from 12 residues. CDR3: CASSRGNQPQHF. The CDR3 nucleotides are TGTGCCAGCAGTCGAGGGAATCAGCCCCAGCATTTT.

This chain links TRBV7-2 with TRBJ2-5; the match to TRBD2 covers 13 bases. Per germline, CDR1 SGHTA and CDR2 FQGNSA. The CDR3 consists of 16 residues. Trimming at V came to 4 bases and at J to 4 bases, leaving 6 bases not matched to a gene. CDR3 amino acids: CASSSRLAGGGETQYF. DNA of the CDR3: TGTGCCAGCAGCTCACGACTAGCGGGAGGCGGAGAGACCCAGTACTTC. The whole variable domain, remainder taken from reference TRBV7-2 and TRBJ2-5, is GAGVSQSPSNKVTEKGKDVELRCDPISGHTALYWYRQSLGQGLEFLIYFQGNSAPDKSGLPSDRFSAERTGGSVSTLTIQRTQQEDSAVYLCASSSRLAGGGETQYFGPGTRLLVL.

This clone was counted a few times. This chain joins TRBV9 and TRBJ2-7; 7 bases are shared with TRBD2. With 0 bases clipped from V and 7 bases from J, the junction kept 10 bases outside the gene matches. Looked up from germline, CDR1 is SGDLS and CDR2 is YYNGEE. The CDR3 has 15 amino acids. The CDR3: CASSVGVGRESEQYF. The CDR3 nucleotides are TGTGCCAGCAGCGTAGGGGTGGGGCGGGAGTCTGAGCAGTACTTC.

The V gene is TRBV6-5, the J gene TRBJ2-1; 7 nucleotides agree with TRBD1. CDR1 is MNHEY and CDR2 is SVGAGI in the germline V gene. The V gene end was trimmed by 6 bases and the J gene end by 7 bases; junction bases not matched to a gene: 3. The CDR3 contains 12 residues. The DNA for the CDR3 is TGTGCCAGCAGGCCGACAGGGAATGAGCAGTTCTTC. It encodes CASRPTGNEQFF.

CDR3 in DNA: TGTGCCAGCAGTTACGACAGGAACACTGAAGCTTTCTTT. It encodes CASSYDRNTEAFF. V is TRBV6-5 and J is TRBJ1-1; D is perhaps TRBD1 (5 bases). V was pared by 2 bases and J by 1 base, with 5 bases between. This CDR3 has 13 amino acids. The germline V gene encodes CDR1 MNHEY and CDR2 SVGAGI.

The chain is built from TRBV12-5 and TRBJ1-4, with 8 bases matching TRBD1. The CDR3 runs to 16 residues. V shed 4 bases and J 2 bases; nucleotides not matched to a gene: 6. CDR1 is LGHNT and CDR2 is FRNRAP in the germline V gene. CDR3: CASGSGQGCTNEKLFF. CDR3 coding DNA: TGTGCTAGTGGTTCCGGACAGGGATGCACTAATGAAAAACTGTTTTTT.

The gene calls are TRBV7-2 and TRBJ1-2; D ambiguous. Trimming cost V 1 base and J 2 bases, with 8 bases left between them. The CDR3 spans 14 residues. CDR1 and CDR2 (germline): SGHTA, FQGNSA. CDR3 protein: CASSLGWLNYGYTF. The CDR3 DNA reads TGTGCCAGCAGCTTAGGTTGGCTGAACTATGGCTACACCTTC.

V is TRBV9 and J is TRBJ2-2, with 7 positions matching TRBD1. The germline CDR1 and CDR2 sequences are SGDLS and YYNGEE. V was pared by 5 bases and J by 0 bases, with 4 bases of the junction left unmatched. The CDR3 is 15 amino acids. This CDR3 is CASRPGQSNTGELFF. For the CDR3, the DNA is TGTGCCAGCAGGCCGGGACAGTCGAACACCGGGGAGCTGTTTTTT.

CDR3 residues: CASSAGTSLMNTEAFF. The CDR3 DNA is TGTGCCAGCAGTGCCGGGACTTCACTTATGAACACTGAAGCTTTCTTT. The J gene is TRBJ1-1, the V gene TRBV25-1; a possible D gene is TRBD1 (5 bases). Germline-derived CDR1 and CDR2 are MGHDK and SYGVNS. The CDR3 loop spans 16 amino acids. Deletions cut 4 bases from V and 0 bases from J, with 15 bases between.

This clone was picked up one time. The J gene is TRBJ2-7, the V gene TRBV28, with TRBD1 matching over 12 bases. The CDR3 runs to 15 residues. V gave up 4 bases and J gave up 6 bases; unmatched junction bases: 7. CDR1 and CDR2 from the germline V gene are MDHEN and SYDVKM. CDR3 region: CASSSGTGGLGEQYF. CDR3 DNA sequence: TGTGCCAGCAGTTCCGGGACAGGGGGCCTGGGCGAGCAGTACTTC.

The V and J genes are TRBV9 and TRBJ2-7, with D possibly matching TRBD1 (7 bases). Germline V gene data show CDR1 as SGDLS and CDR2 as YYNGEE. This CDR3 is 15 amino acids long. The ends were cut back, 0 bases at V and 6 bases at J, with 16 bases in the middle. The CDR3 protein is CASSVGVRGVSEQYF. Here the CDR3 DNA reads TGTGCCAGCAGCGTAGGAGTCAGGGGGGTTAGCGAGCAGTACTTC.

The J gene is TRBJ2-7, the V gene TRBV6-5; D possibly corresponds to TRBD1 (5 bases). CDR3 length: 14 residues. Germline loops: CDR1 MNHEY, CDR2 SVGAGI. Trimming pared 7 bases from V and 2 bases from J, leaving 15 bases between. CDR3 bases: TGTGCCAGCACTACTTTAGGGGCAGCCTACGAGCAGTACTTC. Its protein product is CASTTLGAAYEQYF.

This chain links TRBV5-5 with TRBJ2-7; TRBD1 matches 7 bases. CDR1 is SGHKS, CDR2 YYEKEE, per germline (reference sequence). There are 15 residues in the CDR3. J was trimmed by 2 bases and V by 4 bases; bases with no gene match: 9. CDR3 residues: CASSRQGRDPYEQYF. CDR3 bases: TGTGCCAGCAGCCGACAGGGACGGGACCCCTACGAGCAGTACTTC. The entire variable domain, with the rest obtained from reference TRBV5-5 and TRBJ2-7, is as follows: DAGVTQSPTHLIKTRGQQVTLRCSPISGHKSVSWYQQVLGQGPQFIFQYYEKEERGRGNFPDRFSARQFPNYSSELNVNALLLGDSALYLCASSRQGRDPYEQYFGPGTRLTVT.